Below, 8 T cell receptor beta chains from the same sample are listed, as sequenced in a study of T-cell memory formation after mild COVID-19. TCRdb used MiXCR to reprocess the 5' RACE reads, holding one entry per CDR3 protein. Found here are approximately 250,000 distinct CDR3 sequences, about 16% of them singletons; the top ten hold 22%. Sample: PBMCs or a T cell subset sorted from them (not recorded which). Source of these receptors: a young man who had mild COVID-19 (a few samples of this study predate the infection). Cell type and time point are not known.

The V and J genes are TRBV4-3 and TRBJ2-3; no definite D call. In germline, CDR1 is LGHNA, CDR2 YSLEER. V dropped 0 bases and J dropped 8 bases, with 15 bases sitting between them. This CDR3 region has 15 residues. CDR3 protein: CASSQEGSGVGTQYF. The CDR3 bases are TGCGCCAGCAGCCAAGAGGGGTCGGGTGTCGGTACGCAGTATTTT.

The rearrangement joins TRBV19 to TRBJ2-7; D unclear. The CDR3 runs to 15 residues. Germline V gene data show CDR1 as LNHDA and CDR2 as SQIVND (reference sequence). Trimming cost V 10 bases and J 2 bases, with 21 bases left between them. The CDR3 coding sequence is TGTGCCATCGGAACCGGGTCACTCCACCCCTACGAGCAGTACTTC. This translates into CAIGTGSLHPYEQYF.

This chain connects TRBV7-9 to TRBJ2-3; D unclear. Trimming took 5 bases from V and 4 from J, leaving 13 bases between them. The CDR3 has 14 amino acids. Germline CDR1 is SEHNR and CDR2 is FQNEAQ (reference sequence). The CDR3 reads CASSPSTWPDTQYF. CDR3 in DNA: TGTGCCAGCAGCCCTTCGACCTGGCCAGATACGCAGTATTTT. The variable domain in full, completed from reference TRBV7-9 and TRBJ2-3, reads DTGVSQNPRHKITKRGQNVTFRCDPISEHNRLYWYRQTLGQGPEFLTYFQNEAQLEKSRLLSDRFSAERPKGSFSTLEIQRTEQGDSAMYLCASSPSTWPDTQYFGPGTRLTVL.

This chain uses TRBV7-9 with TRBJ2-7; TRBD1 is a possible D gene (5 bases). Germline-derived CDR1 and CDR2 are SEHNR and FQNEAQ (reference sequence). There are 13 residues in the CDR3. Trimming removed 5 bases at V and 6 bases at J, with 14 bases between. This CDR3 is CASSRQTGGEQYF. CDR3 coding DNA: TGTGCCAGCAGCCGACAGACGGGCGGCGAGCAGTACTTC.

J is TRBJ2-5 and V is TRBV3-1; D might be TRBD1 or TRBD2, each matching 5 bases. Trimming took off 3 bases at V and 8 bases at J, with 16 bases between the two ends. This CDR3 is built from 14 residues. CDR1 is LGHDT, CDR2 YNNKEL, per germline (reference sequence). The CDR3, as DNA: TGTGCCAGCAGCCATGGGACGGGTACAGGTACCCAGTACTTC. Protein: CASSHGTGTGTQYF.

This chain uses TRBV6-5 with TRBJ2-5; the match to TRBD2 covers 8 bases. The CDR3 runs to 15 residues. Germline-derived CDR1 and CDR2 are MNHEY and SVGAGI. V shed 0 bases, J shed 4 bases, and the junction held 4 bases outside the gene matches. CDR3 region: CASSYSRGAAETQYF. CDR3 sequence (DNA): TGTGCCAGCAGTTACTCGCGGGGGGCCGCAGAGACCCAGTACTTC.

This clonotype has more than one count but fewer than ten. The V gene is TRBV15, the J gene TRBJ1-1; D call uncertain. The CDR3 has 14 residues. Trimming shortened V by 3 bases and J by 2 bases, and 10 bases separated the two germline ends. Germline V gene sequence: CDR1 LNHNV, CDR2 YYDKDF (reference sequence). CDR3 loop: CATSRGRGNTEAFF. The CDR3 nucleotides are TGTGCCACCAGCAGGGGCCGGGGAAACACTGAAGCTTTCTTT.

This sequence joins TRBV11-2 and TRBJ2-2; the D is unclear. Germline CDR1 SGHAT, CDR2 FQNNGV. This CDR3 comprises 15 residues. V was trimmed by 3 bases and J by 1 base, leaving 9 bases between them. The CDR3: CASSFLDKNTGELFF. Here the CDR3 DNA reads TGTGCCAGCAGCTTTCTCGACAAGAACACCGGGGAGCTGTTTTTT.